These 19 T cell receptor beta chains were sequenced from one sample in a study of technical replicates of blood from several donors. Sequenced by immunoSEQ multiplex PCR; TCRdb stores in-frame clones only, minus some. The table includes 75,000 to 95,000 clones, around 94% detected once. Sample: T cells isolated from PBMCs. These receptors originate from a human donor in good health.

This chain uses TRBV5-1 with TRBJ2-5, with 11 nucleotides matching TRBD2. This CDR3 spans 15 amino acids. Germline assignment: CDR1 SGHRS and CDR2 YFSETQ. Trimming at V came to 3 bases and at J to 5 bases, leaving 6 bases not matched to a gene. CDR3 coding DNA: TGCGCCAGCAGCTCTACTAGCGGGAGCGTTGAGACCCAGTACTTC. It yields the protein CASSSTSGSVETQYF.

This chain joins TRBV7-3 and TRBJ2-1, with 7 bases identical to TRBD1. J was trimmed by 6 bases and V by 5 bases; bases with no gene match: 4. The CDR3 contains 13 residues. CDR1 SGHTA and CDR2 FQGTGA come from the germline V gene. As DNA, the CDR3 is TGTGCCAGCAGCGTAGACAGGGCCAATGAGCAGTTCTTC. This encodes CASSVDRANEQFF.

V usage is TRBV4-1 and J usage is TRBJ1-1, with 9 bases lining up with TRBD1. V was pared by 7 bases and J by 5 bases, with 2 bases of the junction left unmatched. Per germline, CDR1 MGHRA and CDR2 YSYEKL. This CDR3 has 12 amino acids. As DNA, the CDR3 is TGCGCCAGCACTGACAGGGGGACTGAAGCTTTCTTT. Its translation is CASTDRGTEAFF.

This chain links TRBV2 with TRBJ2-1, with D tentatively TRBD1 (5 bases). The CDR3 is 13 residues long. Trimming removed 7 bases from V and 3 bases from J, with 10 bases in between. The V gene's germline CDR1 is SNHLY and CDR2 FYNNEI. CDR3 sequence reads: CASIPGHYNEQFF. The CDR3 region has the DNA TGTGCCAGCATCCCCGGACACTACAATGAGCAGTTCTTC.

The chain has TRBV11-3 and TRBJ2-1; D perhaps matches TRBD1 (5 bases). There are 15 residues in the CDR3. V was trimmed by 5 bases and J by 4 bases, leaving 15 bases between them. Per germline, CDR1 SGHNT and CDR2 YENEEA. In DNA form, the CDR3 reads TGTGCCAGCAGCCAAAAGAGTAGGGGATACAATGAGCAGTTCTTC. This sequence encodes CASSQKSRGYNEQFF.

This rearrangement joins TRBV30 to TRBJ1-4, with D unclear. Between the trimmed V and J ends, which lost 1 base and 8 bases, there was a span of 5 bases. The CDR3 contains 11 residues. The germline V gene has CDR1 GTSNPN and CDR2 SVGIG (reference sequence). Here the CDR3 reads CAWSGGEKLFF. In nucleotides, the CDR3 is TGTGCCTGGAGTGGAGGCGAAAAACTGTTTTTT.

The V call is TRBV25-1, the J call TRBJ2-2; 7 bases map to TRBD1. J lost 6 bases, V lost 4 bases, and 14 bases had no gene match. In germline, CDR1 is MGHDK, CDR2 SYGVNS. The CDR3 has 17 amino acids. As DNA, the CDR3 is TGTGCCAGCAGTGCCATAATTGGGACAGCCAGACCCGGGGAGCTGTTTTTT. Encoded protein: CASSAIIGTARPGELFF.

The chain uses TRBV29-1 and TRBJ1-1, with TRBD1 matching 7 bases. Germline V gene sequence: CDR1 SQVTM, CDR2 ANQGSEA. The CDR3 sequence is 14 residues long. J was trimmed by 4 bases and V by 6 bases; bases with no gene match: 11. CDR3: CSVERDSGITEAFF. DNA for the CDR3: TGCAGCGTGGAGAGGGACAGCGGCATCACTGAAGCTTTCTTT. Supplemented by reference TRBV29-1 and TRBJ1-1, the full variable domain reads SAVISQKPSRDICQRGTSLTIQCQVDSQVTMMFWYRQQPGQSLTLIATANQGSEATYESGFVIDKFPISRPNLTFSTLTVSNMSPEDSSIYLCSVERDSGITEAFFGQGTRLTVV.

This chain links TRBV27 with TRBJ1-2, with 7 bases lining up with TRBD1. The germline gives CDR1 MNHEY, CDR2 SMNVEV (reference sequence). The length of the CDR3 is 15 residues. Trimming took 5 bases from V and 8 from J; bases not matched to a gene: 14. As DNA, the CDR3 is TGTGCCAGCAGTGTACAGGGGCGGTCGTTTGGGGGCTACACCTTC. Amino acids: CASSVQGRSFGGYTF.

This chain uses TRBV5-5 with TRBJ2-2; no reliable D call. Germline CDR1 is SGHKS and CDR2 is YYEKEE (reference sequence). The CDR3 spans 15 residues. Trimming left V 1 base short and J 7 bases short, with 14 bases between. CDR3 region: CASSLSAFDIGELFF. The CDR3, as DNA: TGTGCCAGCAGCTTGAGTGCGTTTGACATCGGGGAGCTGTTTTTT.

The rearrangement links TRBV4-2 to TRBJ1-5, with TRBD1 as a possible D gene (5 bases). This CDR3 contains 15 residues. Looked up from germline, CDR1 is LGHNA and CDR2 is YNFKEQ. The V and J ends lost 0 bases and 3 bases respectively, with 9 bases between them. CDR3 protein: CASSQDRQTNQPQHF. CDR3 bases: TGTGCCAGCAGCCAAGACAGACAGACCAATCAGCCCCAGCATTTT.

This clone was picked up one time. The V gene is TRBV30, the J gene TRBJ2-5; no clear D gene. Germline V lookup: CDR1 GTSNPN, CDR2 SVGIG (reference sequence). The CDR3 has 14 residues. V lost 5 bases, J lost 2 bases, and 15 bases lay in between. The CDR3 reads CAWATAGFQETQYF. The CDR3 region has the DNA TGTGCCTGGGCGACCGCAGGATTTCAAGAGACCCAGTACTTC.

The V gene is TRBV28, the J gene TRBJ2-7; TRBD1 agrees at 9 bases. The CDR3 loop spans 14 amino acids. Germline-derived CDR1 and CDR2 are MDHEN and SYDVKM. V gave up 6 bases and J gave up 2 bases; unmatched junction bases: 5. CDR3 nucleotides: TGTGCCAGCAGCCCGGGACAGGGACCCTACGAGCAGTACTTC. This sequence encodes CASSPGQGPYEQYF.

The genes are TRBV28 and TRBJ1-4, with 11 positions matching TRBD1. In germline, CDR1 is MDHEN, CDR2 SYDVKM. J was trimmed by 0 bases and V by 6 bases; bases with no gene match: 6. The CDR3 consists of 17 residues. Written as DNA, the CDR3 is TGTGCCAGCAGAACCGGGACAGGGGGTTCAACTAATGAAAAACTGTTTTTT. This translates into CASRTGTGGSTNEKLFF.

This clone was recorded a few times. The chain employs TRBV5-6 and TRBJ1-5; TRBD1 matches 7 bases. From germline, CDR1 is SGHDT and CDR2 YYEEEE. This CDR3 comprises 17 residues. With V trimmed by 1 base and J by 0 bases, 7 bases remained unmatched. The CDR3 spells CASSLTPGTDSNQPQHF. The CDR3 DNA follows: TGTGCCAGCAGCTTGACTCCCGGGACAGATAGCAATCAGCCCCAGCATTTT.

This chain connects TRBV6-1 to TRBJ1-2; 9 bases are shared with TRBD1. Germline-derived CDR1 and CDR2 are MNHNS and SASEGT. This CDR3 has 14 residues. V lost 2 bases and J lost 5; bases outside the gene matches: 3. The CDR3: CASSETDRGYGYTF. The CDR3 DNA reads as TGTGCCAGCAGTGAAACGGACAGGGGATATGGCTACACCTTC.

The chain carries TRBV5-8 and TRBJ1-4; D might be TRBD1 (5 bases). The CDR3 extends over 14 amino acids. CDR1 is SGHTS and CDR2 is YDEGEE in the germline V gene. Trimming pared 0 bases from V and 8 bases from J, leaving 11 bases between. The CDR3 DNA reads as TGTGCCAGCAGCTTGGTCCAGGGAGGGGAAAAACTGTTTTTT. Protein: CASSLVQGGEKLFF.

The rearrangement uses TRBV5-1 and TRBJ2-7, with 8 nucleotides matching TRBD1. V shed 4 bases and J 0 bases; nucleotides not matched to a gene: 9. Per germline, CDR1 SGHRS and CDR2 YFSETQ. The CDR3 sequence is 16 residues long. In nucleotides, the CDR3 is TGCGCCAGCAGCATAGGACAGGGCGGTAGCTCCTACGAGCAGTACTTC. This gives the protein CASSIGQGGSSYEQYF. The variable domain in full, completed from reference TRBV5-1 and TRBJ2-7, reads KAGVTQTPRYLIKTRGQQVTLSCSPISGHRSVSWYQQTPGQGLQFLFEYFSETQRNKGNFPGRFSGRQFSNSRSEMNVSTLELGDSALYLCASSIGQGGSSYEQYFGPGTRLTVT.

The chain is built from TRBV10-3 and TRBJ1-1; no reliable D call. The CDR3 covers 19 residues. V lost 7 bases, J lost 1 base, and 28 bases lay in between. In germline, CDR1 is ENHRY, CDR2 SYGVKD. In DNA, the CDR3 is TGTGCCATCATGACATTCGGGGTCGGTTCTCGAACGGGGAACACTGAAGCTTTCTTT. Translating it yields CAIMTFGVGSRTGNTEAFF.